The T cell receptor beta chain described here comes from a study of cytomegalovirus exposure and HLA in healthy donors. It was with 60 Vbeta and 13 Jbeta primers that the PCR ran. Profiling relied on immunoSEQ multiplex PCR, and the TCRdb table lists in-frame clones only, not all of them. The table shows about 130,000 clones, with around 76% occurring only once. With respect to this clone: Its antigen is still unknown. The junction and the germline gene differ at one end; a read error may be behind it.

The length of the CDR3 is 16 residues. The germline gives CDR1 SSHAT, CDR2 FNYEAQ (reference sequence). Whole-study results and caveats: CMV serostatus was the sole immune exposure data available. Highly shared variants forming one cluster were likely a sequencing artifact.

The chain uses TRBV7-7 and TRBJ1-4; TRBD1 aligns across 8 bases. The source material was PBMCs. This clonotype was sampled from a male donor in good health and CMV-seronegative. CDR3 DNA sequence: TGTGCTAGCAGCGGAACCCCCGGGACAGGTAATGAAAAACTGTTTTTT. This encodes CASSGTPGTGNEKLFF.